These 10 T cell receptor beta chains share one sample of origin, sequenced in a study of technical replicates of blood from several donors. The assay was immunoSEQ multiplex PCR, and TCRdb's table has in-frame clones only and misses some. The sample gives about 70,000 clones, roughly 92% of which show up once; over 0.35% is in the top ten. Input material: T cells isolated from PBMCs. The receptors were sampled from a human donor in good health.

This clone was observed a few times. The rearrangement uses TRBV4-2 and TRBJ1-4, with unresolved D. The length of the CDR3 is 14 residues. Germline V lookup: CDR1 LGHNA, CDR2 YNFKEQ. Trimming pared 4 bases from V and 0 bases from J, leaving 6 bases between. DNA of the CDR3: TGTGCCAGCAGCCGGGGAGCAACTAATGAAAAACTGTTTTTT. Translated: CASSRGATNEKLFF.

For the CDR3, the DNA is TGTGCCAGCAGCTTGGGCAGGGGCAGCACTGAAGCTTTCTTT. It encodes CASSLGRGSTEAFF. The gene calls are TRBV11-3 and TRBJ1-1; TRBD1 might be the D (6 bases). CDR1 is SGHNT and CDR2 is YENEEA in the germline V gene. The V end was cut by 3 bases, the J end by 4 bases, with 12 bases between. The CDR3 consists of 14 residues. Combining the CDR3 with reference TRBV11-3 and TRBJ1-1 gives the whole variable domain EAGVVQSPRYKIIEKKQPVAFWCNPISGHNTLYWYLQNLGQGPELLIRYENEEAVDDSQLPKDRFSAERLKGVDSTLKIQPAELGDSAVYLCASSLGRGSTEAFFGQGTRLTVV.

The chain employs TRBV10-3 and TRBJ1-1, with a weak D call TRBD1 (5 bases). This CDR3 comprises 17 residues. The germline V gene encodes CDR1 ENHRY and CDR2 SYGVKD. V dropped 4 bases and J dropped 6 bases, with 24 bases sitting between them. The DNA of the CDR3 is TGTGCCATCAGTGCTTTAGGGGTTATGAAGGTGGCGGCTGAAGCTTTCTTT. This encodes CAISALGVMKVAAEAFF.

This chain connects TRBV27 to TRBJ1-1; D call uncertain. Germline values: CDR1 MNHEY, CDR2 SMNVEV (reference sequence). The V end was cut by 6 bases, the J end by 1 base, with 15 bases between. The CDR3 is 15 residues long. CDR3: CASSFSPRPNTEAFF. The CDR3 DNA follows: TGTGCCAGCAGCTTTTCTCCTAGGCCGAACACTGAAGCTTTCTTT.

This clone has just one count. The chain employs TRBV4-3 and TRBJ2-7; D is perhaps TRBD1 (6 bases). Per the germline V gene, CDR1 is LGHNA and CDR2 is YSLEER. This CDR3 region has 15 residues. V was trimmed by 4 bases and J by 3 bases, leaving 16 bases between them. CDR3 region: CASSLTLTGNYEQYF. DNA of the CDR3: TGCGCCAGCAGCCTGACTTTGACAGGTAACTACGAGCAGTACTTC.

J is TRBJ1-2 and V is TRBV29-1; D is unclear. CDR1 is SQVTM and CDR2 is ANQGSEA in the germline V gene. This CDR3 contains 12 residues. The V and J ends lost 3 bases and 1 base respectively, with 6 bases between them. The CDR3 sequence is CSVDRLNYGYTF. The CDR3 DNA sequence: TGCAGCGTTGACAGGCTTAACTATGGCTACACCTTC.

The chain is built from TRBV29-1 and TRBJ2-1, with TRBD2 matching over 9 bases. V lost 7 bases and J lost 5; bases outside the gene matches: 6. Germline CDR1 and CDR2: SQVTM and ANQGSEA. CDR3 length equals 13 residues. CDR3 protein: CSAVAGANNEQFF. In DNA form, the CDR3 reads TGCAGCGCCGTAGCGGGAGCCAACAATGAGCAGTTCTTC.

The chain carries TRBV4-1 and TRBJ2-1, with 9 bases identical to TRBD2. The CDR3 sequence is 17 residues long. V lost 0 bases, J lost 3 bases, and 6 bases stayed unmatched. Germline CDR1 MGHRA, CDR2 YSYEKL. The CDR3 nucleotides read TGCGCCAGCAGCCAAGATCTCAGAGCGGGAGGCTACAATGAGCAGTTCTTC. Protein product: CASSQDLRAGGYNEQFF.

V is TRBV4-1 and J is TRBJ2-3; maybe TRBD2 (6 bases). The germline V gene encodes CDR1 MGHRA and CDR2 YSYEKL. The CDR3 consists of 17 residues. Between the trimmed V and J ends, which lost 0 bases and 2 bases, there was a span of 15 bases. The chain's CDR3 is CASSQDLGTAFTDTQYF. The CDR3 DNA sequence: TGCGCCAGCAGCCAAGATCTGGGGACTGCCTTCACAGATACGCAGTATTTT.

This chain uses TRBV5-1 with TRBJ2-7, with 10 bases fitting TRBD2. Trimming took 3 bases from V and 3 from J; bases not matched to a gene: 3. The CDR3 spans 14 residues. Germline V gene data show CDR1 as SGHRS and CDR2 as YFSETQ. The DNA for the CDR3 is TGCGCCAGCAGCTCGATAGCGGGAGGCTACGAGCAGTACTTC. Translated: CASSSIAGGYEQYF.